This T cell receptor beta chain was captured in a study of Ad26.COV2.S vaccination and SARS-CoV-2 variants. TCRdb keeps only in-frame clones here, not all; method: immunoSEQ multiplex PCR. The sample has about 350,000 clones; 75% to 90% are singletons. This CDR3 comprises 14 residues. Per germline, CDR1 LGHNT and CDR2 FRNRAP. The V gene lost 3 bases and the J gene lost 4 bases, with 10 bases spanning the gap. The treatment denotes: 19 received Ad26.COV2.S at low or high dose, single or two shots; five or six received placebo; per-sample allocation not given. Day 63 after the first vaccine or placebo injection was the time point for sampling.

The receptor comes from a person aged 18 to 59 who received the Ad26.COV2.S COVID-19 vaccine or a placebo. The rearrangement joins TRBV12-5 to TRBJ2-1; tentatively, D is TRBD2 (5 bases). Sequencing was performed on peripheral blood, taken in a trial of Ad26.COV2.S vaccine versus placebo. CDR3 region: CASGFSGKYNEQFF. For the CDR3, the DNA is TGTGCTAGTGGTTTCTCCGGGAAATACAATGAGCAGTTCTTC.